These 10 T cell receptor beta chains were sequenced from one sample in a study of breast tumors, draining lymph nodes, adjacent tissues. Samples came from axillary lymph nodes draining the breast cancer. TCRdb reprocessed the multiplex PCR reads with MiXCR, giving one entry per CDR3 protein. Altogether some 140,000 distinct CDR3 sequences are present, 21% being singletons, with the ten largest covering about 2%. The sample was axillary lymph node tissue. These receptors originate from a female donor with breast cancer. Some clones in this sample may be carry-over from other donors' samples.

This clonotype was seen many times. V is TRBV7-3 and J is TRBJ2-7; 7 nucleotides agree with TRBD1. Germline V gene data show CDR1 as SGHTA and CDR2 as FQGTGA. The V and J ends lost 3 bases and 1 base, in that order; junction bases with no gene match: 3. CDR3 length: 14 residues. CDR3 sequence (DNA): TGTGCCAGCAGCTTTTCACAGGGGTCCTACGAGCAGTACTTC. Protein: CASSFSQGSYEQYF.

This clonotype was recorded many times. The chain is built from TRBV7-9 and TRBJ2-7, with 8 bases fitting TRBD2. The J segment lost 4 bases and the V segment lost 0 bases, leaving 2 bases of the junction unmatched. CDR3 size: 14 residues. In germline, CDR1 is SEHNR, CDR2 FQNEAQ (reference sequence). The chain's CDR3 is CASSLASGSYEQYF. The CDR3 bases are TGTGCCAGCAGCTTAGCAAGCGGGAGTTACGAGCAGTACTTC. The entire variable domain, with the rest obtained from reference TRBV7-9 and TRBJ2-7, is as follows: DTGVSQNPRHKITKRGQNVTFRCDPISEHNRLYWYRQTLGQGPEFLTYFQNEAQLEKSRLLSDRFSAERPKGSFSTLEIQRTEQGDSAMYLCASSLASGSYEQYFGPGTRLTVT.

This clonotype was observed at least ten times. The V gene is TRBV5-1, the J gene TRBJ2-1, with D maybe TRBD2 (5 bases). The CDR3 has 12 amino acids. Germline values: CDR1 SGHRS, CDR2 YFSETQ. V was cut by 0 bases and J by 9 bases, with 7 bases left in between. The CDR3 loop reads CASSLEGVEQFF. For the CDR3, the DNA is TGCGCCAGCAGCTTGGAGGGAGTTGAGCAGTTCTTC.

This clonotype has at least ten counts. J is TRBJ2-1 and V is TRBV15; 16 nucleotides align to TRBD2. The CDR3 is made up of 22 amino acids. The V and J ends lost 3 bases and 2 bases, in that order; junction bases with no gene match: 16. Germline loops: CDR1 LNHNV, CDR2 YYDKDF (reference sequence). CDR3 loop: CATSRGGFGGTSGGAPYNEQFF. The CDR3 DNA is TGTGCCACCAGCAGGGGGGGTTTTGGGGGGACTAGCGGGGGGGCACCCTACAATGAGCAGTTCTTC.

In its sample, this clonotype was seen many times. This chain links TRBV12-3 or TRBV12-4 with TRBJ1-5; D is unclear. V shed 6 bases and J shed 2 bases, with 11 bases lying between them. This CDR3 is 14 amino acids long. The CDR3 nucleotides are TGTGCCAGCAGGCTTTCTGGGGGCAATCAGCCCCAGCATTTT. Its translation is CASRLSGGNQPQHF.

This clonotype was detected once. A much bigger clone sits one base away, suggesting this may be a read error. Without the conserved terminal phenylalanine or tryptophan, this CDR3 likely stems from a read error. This chain links TRBV14 with TRBJ2-7; D not resolved. The germline V gene has CDR1 SGHDN and CDR2 FVKESK. The CDR3 runs to 13 residues. V shed 4 bases and J shed 7 bases, with 14 bases lying between them. The CDR3 region has the DNA TGTGCCAGCAGCCCCGGGCGCGTGGGTGAGCAGTACCTC. This encodes CASSPGRVGEQYL.

This clonotype appeared many times. The CDR3 sequence: CASSYTASTDTQYF. CDR3 coding DNA: TGTGCCAGCAGTTACACAGCTAGCACAGATACGCAGTATTTT. The chain has TRBV6-5 and TRBJ2-3, with unresolved D. Trimming pared 2 bases from V and 0 bases from J, leaving 6 bases between. The CDR3 loop spans 14 amino acids. Germline V gene sequence: CDR1 MNHEY, CDR2 SVGAGI.

This clonotype occurred many times. The chain recombines TRBV6-6 with TRBJ2-6, with unresolved D. The CDR3 extends over 12 amino acids. Germline V gene data show CDR1 as MNHNY and CDR2 as SVGAGI (reference sequence). V lost 6 bases and J 3 bases, leaving 3 bases between the germline ends. The CDR3 region is CASSFGANVLTF. The CDR3 bases are TGTGCCAGCAGCTTTGGGGCCAACGTCCTGACTTTC.

This clonotype was found many times. The chain carries TRBV5-1 and TRBJ2-3, with D perhaps matching TRBD1 (5 bases). There are 16 residues in the CDR3. The V gene's germline CDR1 is SGHRS and CDR2 YFSETQ. V lost 2 bases and J lost 3, with 16 bases in between. CDR3 nucleotides: TGCGCCAGCAGCTTAAACGGGCAGGGCCGTACAGATACGCAGTATTTT. It translates to CASSLNGQGRTDTQYF.

This clonotype appeared many times. The CDR3 protein is CATSDKGRGYGYTF. DNA for the CDR3: TGTGCCACCAGTGATAAGGGGCGAGGCTATGGCTACACCTTC. The rearrangement uses TRBV24-1 and TRBJ1-2, with a possible D match to TRBD1 (5 bases). Trimming removed 3 bases at V and 4 bases at J, with 11 bases between. This CDR3 contains 14 residues. CDR1 is KGHDR, CDR2 SFDVKD, per germline.